The entry that follows covers one T cell receptor beta chain sequence. Antigen specificity is unknown. These data come from a study of cytomegalovirus exposure and HLA in healthy donors. The V gene lost 6 bases and the J gene lost 2 bases, with 20 bases spanning the gap. Per the germline V gene, CDR1 is LNHDA and CDR2 is SQIVND (reference sequence). There are 16 residues in the CDR3. Study conclusions and caveats: No immune exposure information besides CMV serostatus was available. When analyzed later, a missense DCLRE1C variant was found to be linked to TCR beta V- and J-gene trimming. Certain indistinguishable V segments, among them TRBV6-2 and TRBV6-3, were excluded. A later analysis found common viral pathogens apparently linked to several of the most significant clusters.

PCR primers comprised 60 Vbeta and 13 Jbeta primers. Measured with immunoSEQ multiplex PCR; TCRdb has only the in-frame clones, and not every one. This sample contains around 100,000 clones. The rearrangement uses TRBV19 and TRBJ2-7; TRBD1 is a possible D gene (6 bases). The TCR was taken from a man aged 25 to 40 in good health and CMV-seronegative. The material sequenced was PBMCs. The CDR3 here is CASRIGPEGDPYEQYF. The CDR3 bases are TGTGCCAGTAGGATCGGGCCCGAGGGGGACCCCTACGAGCAGTACTTC.